These 5 T cell receptor beta chains came from one sample sequenced in a study of regulatory T cells in long-lasting Graves disease. Indicated time point: newly diagnosed GD, antithyroid drugs for less than 3 months. Scientists built the TCR library using RNA that was extracted from PBMCs. TCR beta libraries were built with iRepertoire HTBI primers and Arm-PCR of CDR3 regions. TCRdb reanalysed the multiplex PCR reads using MiXCR and keeps one entry per CDR3 protein. The sample holds hundreds of thousands of distinct CDR3 sequences, around 16% seen once. This sample was shared with a second study, whose subject was T cells in Graves' hyperthyroidism and ophthalmopathy.

The sequencing used peripheral blood mononuclear cells (PBMCs), collected at new diagnosis, from a patient treated with antithyroid drugs. These receptors were taken from a woman aged 35 to 60 with Graves disease.

Many counts were recorded for this clonotype. The V call is TRBV7-8, the J call TRBJ1-6; D ambiguous. This CDR3 has 13 residues. Per the germline V gene, CDR1 is SGHVS and CDR2 is FQNEAQ. The CDR3 DNA follows: TGTGCTACCTGCGTGGACTATAATTCACCCCTCCACTTT. Encoded protein: CATCVDYNSPLHF.

This clonotype has a handful of counts. This chain uses TRBV7-9 with TRBJ1-5; weak D call: TRBD1 (5 bases). This CDR3 contains 15 residues. The germline V gene has CDR1 SEHNR and CDR2 FQNEAQ (reference sequence). The V gene lost 1 base and the J gene lost 5 bases, with 12 bases spanning the gap. The CDR3 protein is CASSLEGPGYQPQHF. For the CDR3, the DNA is TGTGCCAGCAGCTTAGAGGGGCCGGGGTATCAGCCCCAGCATTTT.

This clonotype was counted ten times or more. The chain joins TRBV2 to TRBJ1-1; D gene ambiguous. This CDR3 spans 14 amino acids. The germline V and J ends were trimmed by 6 bases and 0 bases, with 11 bases remaining between them. CDR1 and CDR2 (germline): SNHLY, FYNNEI. CDR3 in amino acids: CASRLQNMNTEAFF. In nucleotides, the CDR3 is TGTGCCAGCAGACTACAGAACATGAACACTGAAGCTTTCTTT. The full variable domain, in which reference TRBV2 and TRBJ1-1 provide the parts outside the CDR3, is EPEVTQTPSHQVTQMGQEVILRCVPISNHLYFYWYRQILGQKVEFLVSFYNNEISEKSEIFDDQFSVERPDGSNFTLKIRSTKLEDSAMYFCASRLQNMNTEAFFGQGTRLTVV.

This clonotype occurred many times. The V gene is TRBV5-6, the J gene TRBJ2-7; 8 bases agree with TRBD2. V was pared by 1 base and J by 5 bases, with 14 bases of the junction left unmatched. The CDR3 has 17 amino acids. Germline V gene sequence: CDR1 SGHDT, CDR2 YYEEEE. CDR3 sequence (DNA): TGTGCCAGCAGCTTGAATCCAGCGGGGGTCCTCGTAAACGAGCAGTACTTC. Translated, it gives CASSLNPAGVLVNEQYF.

In this sample, this clonotype turned up a few times. The chain is built from TRBV7-3 and TRBJ2-7; TRBD2 matches 8 bases. This CDR3 region has 16 residues. With V trimmed by 6 bases and J by 0 bases, 10 bases remained unmatched. Germline loops: CDR1 SGHTA, CDR2 FQGTGA. CDR3 in DNA: TGTGCCAGCAGTCGCTTTAGCGGGGAAAGCTCCTACGAGCAGTACTTC. Translating it yields CASSRFSGESSYEQYF. Supplemented by reference TRBV7-3 and TRBJ2-7, the full variable domain reads GAGVSQTPSNKVTEKGKYVELRCDPISGHTALYWYRQSLGQGPEFLIYFQGTGAADDSGLPNDRFFAVRPEGSVSTLKIQRTERGDSAVYLCASSRFSGESSYEQYFGPGTRLTVT.